This record covers a single TCR beta chain. The method was immunoSEQ multiplex PCR; TCRdb's version includes in-frame clones alone and lacks a portion of them. The sample yields some 150,000 clones, about four fifths seen once. The data belong to a study of blood T cell repertoires in COVID-19. Sequencing was done on a sample of peripheral blood. This TCR came from a human donor with acute or convalescent COVID-19. The donor label of this sample is uncertain.

This CDR3 is CASRGGNYPREQFF. CDR3 sequence (DNA): TGTGCCAGTAGGGGAGGGAACTACCCGAGGGAGCAGTTCTTC. The J gene is TRBJ2-1, the V gene TRBV19; 7 positions match TRBD2. Trimming cost V 6 bases and J 10 bases; bases outside gene matches: 12. This CDR3 has 14 residues. From germline, CDR1 is LNHDA and CDR2 SQIVND (reference sequence).